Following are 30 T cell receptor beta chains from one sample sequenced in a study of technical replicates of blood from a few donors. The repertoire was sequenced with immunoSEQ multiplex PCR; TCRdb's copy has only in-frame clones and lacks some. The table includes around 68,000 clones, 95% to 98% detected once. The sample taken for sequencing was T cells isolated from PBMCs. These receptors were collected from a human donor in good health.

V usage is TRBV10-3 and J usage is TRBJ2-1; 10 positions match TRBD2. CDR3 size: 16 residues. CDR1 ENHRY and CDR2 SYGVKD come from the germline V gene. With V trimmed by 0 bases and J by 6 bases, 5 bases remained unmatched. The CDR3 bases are TGTGCCATCAGTGAGTCAGGCCAGCGGGAGGGCAATGAGCAGTTCTTC. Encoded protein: CAISESGQREGNEQFF.

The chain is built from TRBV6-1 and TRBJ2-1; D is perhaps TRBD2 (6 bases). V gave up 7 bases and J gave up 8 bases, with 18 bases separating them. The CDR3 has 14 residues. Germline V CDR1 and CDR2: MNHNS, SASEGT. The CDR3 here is CASTERGRYDEQFF. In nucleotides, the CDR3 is TGTGCCAGCACCGAACGAGGGAGGTACGATGAGCAGTTCTTC.

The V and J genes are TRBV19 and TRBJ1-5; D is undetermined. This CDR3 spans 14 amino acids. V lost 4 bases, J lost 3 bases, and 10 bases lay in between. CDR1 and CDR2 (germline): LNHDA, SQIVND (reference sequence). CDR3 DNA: TGTGCCAGTAGTACGGGGAGAGACAATCAGCCCCAGCATTTT. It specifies CASSTGRDNQPQHF. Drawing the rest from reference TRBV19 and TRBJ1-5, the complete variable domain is DGGITQSPKYLFRKEGQNVTLSCEQNLNHDAMYWYRQDPGQGLRLIYYSQIVNDFQKGDIAEGYSVSREKKESFPLTVTSAQKNPTAFYLCASSTGRDNQPQHFGDGTRLSIL.

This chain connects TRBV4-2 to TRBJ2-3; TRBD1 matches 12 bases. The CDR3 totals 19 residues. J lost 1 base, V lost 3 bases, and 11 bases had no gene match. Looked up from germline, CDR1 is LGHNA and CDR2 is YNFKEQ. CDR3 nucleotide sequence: TGTGCCAGCAGCCAGACCGGGACAGGGGGCCGCTTGGGCACAGATACGCAGTATTTT. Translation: CASSQTGTGGRLGTDTQYF.

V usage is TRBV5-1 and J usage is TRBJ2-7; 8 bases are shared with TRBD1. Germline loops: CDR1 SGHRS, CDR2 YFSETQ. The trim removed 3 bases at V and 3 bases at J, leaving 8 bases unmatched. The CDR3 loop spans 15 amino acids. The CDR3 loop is CASSSSGGEIYEQYF. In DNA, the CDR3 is TGCGCCAGCAGCTCCTCAGGGGGCGAGATCTACGAGCAGTACTTC.

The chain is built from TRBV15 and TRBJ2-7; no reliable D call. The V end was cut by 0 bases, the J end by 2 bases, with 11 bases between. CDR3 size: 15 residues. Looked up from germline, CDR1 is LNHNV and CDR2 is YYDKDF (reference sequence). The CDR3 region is CATSREIQVAYEQYF. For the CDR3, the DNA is TGTGCCACCAGCAGAGAAATTCAGGTAGCCTACGAGCAGTACTTC. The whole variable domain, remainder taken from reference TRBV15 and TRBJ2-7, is DAMVIQNPRYQVTQFGKPVTLSCSQTLNHNVMYWYQQKSSQAPKLLFHYYDKDFNNEADTPDNFQSRRPNTSFCFLDIRSPGLGDTAMYLCATSREIQVAYEQYFGPGTRLTVT.

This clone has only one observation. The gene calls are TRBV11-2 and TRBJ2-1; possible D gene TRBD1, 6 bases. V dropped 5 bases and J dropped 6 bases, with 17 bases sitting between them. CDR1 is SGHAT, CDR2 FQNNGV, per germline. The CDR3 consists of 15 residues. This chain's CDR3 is CASSLTGPASNEQFF. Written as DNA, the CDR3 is TGTGCCAGCAGCCTGACAGGTCCTGCCTCCAATGAGCAGTTCTTC.

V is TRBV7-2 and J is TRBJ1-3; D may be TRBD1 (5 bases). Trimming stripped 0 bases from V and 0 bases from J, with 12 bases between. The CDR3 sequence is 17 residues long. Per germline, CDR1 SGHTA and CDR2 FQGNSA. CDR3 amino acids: CASSLAPIDSSGNTIYF. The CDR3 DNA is TGTGCCAGCAGCTTAGCTCCTATTGACAGCTCTGGAAACACCATATATTTT. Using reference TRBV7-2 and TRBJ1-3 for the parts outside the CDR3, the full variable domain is GAGVSQSPSNKVTEKGKDVELRCDPISGHTALYWYRQSLGQGLEFLIYFQGNSAPDKSGLPSDRFSAERTGGSVSTLTIQRTQQEDSAVYLCASSLAPIDSSGNTIYFGEGSWLTVV.

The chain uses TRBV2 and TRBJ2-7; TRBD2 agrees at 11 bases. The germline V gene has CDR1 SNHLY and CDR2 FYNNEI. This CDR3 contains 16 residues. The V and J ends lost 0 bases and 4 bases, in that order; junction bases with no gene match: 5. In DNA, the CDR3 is TGTGCCAGCAGTGAAGCGGCGACTAGCGGGATTTACGAGCAGTACTTC. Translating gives CASSEAATSGIYEQYF.

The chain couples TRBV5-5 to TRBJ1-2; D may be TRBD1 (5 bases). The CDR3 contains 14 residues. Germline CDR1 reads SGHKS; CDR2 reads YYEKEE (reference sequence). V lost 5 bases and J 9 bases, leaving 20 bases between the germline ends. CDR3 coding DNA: TGTGCCAGCAGTTCTCGACAGAATTATGGAAGCTACACCTTC. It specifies CASSSRQNYGSYTF. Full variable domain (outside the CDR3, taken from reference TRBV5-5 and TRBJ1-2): DAGVTQSPTHLIKTRGQQVTLRCSPISGHKSVSWYQQVLGQGPQFIFQYYEKEERGRGNFPDRFSARQFPNYSSELNVNALLLGDSALYLCASSSRQNYGSYTFGSGTRLTVV.

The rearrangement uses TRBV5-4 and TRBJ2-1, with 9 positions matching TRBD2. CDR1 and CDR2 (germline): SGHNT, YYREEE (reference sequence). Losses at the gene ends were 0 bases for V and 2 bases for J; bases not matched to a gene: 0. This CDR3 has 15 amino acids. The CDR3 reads CASSLVAGAYNEQFF. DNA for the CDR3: TGTGCCAGCAGCTTGGTAGCGGGGGCCTACAATGAGCAGTTCTTC.

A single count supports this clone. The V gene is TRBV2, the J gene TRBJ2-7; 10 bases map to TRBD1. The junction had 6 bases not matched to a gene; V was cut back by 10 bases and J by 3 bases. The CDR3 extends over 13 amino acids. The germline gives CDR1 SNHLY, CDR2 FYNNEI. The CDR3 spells CANTGTGDYEQYF. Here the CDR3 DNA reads TGTGCCAATACCGGGACAGGGGACTACGAGCAGTACTTC. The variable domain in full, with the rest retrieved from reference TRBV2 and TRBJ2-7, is EPEVTQTPSHQVTQMGQEVILRCVPISNHLYFYWYRQILGQKVEFLVSFYNNEISEKSEIFDDQFSVERPDGSNFTLKIRSTKLEDSAMYFCANTGTGDYEQYFGPGTRLTVT.

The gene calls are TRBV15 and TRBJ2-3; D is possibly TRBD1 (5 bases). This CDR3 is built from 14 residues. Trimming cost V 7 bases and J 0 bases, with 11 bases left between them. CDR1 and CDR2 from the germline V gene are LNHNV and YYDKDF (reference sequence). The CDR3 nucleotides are TGTGCCACCACCCCCCAGGGTAGCACAGATACGCAGTATTTT. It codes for CATTPQGSTDTQYF.

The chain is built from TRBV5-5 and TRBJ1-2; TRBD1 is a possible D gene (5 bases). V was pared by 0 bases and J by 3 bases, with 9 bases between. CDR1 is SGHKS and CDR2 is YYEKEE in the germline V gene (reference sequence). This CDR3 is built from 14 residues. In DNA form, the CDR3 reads TGTGCCAGCAGCTTGGAGGGGCGCGACTATGGCTACACCTTC. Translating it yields CASSLEGRDYGYTF.

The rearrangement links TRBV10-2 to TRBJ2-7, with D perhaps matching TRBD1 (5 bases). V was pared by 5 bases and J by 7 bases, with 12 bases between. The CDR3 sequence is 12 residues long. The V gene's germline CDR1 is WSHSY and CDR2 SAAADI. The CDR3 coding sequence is TGCGCCAGCAGTCTGACAGCGCTGGAGCAGTACTTC. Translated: CASSLTALEQYF.

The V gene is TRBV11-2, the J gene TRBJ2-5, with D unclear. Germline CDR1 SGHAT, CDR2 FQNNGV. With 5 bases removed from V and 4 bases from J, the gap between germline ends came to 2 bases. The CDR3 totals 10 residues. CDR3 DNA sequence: TGTGCCAGCAGCCGAGAGACCCAGTACTTC. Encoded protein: CASSRETQYF.

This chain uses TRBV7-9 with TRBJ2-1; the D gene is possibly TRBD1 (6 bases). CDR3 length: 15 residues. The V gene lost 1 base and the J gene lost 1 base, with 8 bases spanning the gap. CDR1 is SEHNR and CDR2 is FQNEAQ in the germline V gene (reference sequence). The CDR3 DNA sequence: TGTGCCAGCAGCTTAGTAGGGGGTTCCTACAATGAGCAGTTCTTC. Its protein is CASSLVGGSYNEQFF.

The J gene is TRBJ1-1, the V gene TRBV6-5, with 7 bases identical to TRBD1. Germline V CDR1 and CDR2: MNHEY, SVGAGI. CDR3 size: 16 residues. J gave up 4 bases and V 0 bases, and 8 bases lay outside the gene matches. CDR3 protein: CASSYSVYRGLTEAFF. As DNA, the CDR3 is TGTGCCAGCAGTTACTCAGTCTACAGGGGACTCACTGAAGCTTTCTTT.

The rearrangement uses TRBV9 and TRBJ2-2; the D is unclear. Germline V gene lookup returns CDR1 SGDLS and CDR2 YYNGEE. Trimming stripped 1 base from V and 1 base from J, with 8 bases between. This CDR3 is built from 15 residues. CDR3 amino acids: CASSVWAMNTGELFF. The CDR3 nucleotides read TGTGCCAGCAGCGTATGGGCTATGAACACCGGGGAGCTGTTTTTT. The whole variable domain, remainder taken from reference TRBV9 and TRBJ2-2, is DSGVTQTPKHLITATGQRVTLRCSPRSGDLSVYWYQQSLDQGLQFLIQYYNGEERAKGNILERFSAQQFPDLHSELNLSSLELGDSALYFCASSVWAMNTGELFFGEGSRLTVL.

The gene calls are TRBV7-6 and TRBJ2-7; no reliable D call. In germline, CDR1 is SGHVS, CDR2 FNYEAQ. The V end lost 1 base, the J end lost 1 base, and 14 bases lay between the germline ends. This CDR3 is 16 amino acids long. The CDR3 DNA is TGTGCCAGCAGCTTAGGTAGGCGGCAACCATCCTACGAGCAGTACTTC. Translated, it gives CASSLGRRQPSYEQYF.

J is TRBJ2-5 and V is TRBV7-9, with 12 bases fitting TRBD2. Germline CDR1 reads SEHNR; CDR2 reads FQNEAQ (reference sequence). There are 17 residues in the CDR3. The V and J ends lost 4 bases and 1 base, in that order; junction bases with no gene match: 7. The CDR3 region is CASSWTGTSGFQETQYF. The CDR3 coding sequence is TGTGCCAGCAGCTGGACCGGGACTAGCGGGTTCCAAGAGACCCAGTACTTC. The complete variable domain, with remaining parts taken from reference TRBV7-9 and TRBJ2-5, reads DTGVSQNPRHKITKRGQNVTFRCDPISEHNRLYWYRQTLGQGPEFLTYFQNEAQLEKSRLLSDRFSAERPKGSFSTLEIQRTEQGDSAMYLCASSWTGTSGFQETQYFGPGTRLLVL.

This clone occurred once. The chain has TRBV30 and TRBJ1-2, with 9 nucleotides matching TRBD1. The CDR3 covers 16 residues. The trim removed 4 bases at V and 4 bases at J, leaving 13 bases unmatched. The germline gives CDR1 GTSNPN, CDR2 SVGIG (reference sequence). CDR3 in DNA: TGTGCCTGGATGAATCCGGGGACAGGGTTGGGCTATGGCTACACCTTC. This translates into CAWMNPGTGLGYGYTF.

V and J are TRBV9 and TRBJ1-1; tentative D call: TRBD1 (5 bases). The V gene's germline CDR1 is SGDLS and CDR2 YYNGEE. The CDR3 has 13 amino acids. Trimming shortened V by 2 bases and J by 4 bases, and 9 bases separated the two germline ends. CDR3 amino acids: CASSVQGITEAFF. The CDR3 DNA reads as TGTGCCAGCAGCGTCCAGGGAATCACTGAAGCTTTCTTT.

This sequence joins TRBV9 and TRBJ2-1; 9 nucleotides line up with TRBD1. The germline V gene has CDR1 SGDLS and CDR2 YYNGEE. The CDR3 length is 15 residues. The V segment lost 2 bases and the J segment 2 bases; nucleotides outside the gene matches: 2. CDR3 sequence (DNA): TGTGCCAGCAGCGTGGGGGACAGGGCCTACAATGAGCAGTTCTTC. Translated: CASSVGDRAYNEQFF.

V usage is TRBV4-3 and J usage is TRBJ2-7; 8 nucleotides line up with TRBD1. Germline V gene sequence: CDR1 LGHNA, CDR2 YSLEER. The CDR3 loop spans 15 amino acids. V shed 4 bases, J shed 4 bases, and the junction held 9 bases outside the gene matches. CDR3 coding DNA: TGCGCCAGCAGCCCCCATCGGACAGGGCAATACGAGCAGTACTTC. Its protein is CASSPHRTGQYEQYF.

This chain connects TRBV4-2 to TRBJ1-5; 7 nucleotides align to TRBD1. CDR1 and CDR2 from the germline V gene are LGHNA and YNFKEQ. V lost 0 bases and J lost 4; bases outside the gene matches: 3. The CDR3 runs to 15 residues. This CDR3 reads CASSQEQGMNQPQHF. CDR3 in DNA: TGTGCCAGCAGCCAAGAACAGGGGATGAATCAGCCCCAGCATTTT.

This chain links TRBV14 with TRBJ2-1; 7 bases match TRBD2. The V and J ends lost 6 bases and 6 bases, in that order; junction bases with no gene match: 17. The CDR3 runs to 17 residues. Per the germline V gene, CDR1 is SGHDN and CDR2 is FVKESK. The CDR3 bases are TGTGCCAGCAGTCCTTGGGTTTCCGCGGGAGCGGGCAATGAGCAGTTCTTC. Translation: CASSPWVSAGAGNEQFF.

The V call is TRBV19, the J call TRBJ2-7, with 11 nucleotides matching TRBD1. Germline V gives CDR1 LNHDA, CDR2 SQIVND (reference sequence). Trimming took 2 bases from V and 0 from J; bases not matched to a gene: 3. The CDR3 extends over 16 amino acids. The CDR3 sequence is CASSIRDRGSSYEQYF. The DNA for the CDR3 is TGTGCCAGTAGTATAAGGGACAGGGGGAGCTCCTACGAGCAGTACTTC.

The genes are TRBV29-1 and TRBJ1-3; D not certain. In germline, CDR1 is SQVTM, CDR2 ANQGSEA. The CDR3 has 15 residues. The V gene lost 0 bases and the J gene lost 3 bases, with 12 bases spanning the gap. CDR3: CSVEDPARGGNTIYF. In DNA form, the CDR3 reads TGCAGCGTTGAAGATCCTGCGCGAGGTGGAAACACCATATATTTT.

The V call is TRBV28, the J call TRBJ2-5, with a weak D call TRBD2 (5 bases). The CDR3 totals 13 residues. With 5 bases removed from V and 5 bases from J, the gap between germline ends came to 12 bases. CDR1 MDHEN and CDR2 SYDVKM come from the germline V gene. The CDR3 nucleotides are TGTGCCAGCAGTCCATTTTCGGGGGAGACCCAGTACTTC. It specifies CASSPFSGETQYF.